Listed here are 28 T cell receptor beta chains from one sample, sequenced in a study of cytomegalovirus exposure and HLA in healthy donors. Primers for the PCR totalled 60 Vbeta and 13 Jbeta. Libraries were prepared by immunoSEQ multiplex PCR; TCRdb keeps only in-frame clonotypes and omits some of them. This sample has approximately 170,000 clones, with approximately 82% found just once. Sequencing was done on a sample of PBMCs. All receptors derive from a male donor in good health and CMV-seronegative.

This clone has just a few counts. CDR3 amino acids: CASSDSAGGPGELFF. The CDR3 DNA is TGTGCCAGCAGTGACTCGGCGGGAGGGCCCGGGGAGCTGTTTTTT. V usage is TRBV6-4 and J usage is TRBJ2-2; 9 bases agree with TRBD2. J was trimmed by 6 bases and V by 0 bases; bases with no gene match: 2. The CDR3 contains 15 residues. Germline CDR1 is MRHNA and CDR2 is SNTAGT.

V usage is TRBV29-1 and J usage is TRBJ2-5; perhaps TRBD2 as D (6 bases). The CDR3 is 11 amino acids. The V end was cut by 7 bases, the J end by 4 bases, with 10 bases between. Germline values: CDR1 SQVTM, CDR2 ANQGSEA. The CDR3 sequence: CSALGGETQYF. CDR3 nucleotides: TGCAGCGCCCTGGGGGGAGAGACCCAGTACTTC. Full variable domain (outside the CDR3, taken from reference TRBV29-1 and TRBJ2-5): SAVISQKPSRDICQRGTSLTIQCQVDSQVTMMFWYRQQPGQSLTLIATANQGSEATYESGFVIDKFPISRPNLTFSTLTVSNMSPEDSSIYLCSALGGETQYFGPGTRLLVL.

The chain carries TRBV19 and TRBJ2-6; no definite D call. The CDR3 totals 16 residues. Germline CDR1 and CDR2: LNHDA and SQIVND (reference sequence). Trimming pared 6 bases from V and 0 bases from J, leaving 12 bases between. The CDR3 sequence is CASSRVSGSGANVLTF. DNA of the CDR3: TGTGCCAGTAGCCGAGTCTCGGGCTCTGGGGCCAACGTCCTGACTTTC. Supplemented by reference TRBV19 and TRBJ2-6, the full variable domain reads DGGITQSPKYLFRKEGQNVTLSCEQNLNHDAMYWYRQDPGQGLRLIYYSQIVNDFQKGDIAEGYSVSREKKESFPLTVTSAQKNPTAFYLCASSRVSGSGANVLTFGAGSRLTVL.

This clone was observed a single time. The chain combines TRBV5-1 with TRBJ2-2, with D perhaps matching TRBD2 (5 bases). This CDR3 region has 13 residues. Germline loops: CDR1 SGHRS, CDR2 YFSETQ. The V gene lost 0 bases and the J gene lost 6 bases, with 6 bases spanning the gap. The CDR3 region is CASSLERAGELFF. DNA of the CDR3: TGCGCCAGCAGCTTGGAGAGGGCCGGGGAGCTGTTTTTT.

The chain is built from TRBV4-2 and TRBJ2-1; TRBD2 matches at 9 bases. This CDR3 region has 12 residues. Trimming took 2 bases from V and 13 from J; bases not matched to a gene: 3. The germline V gene has CDR1 LGHNA and CDR2 YNFKEQ. CDR3 sequence (DNA): TGTGCCAGCAGCCAAAGACTAGCGGCCCAGTTCTTC. Translating gives CASSQRLAAQFF.

This clone was seen just once. This CDR3 reads CASPQGGFGYTF. The CDR3, as DNA: TGTGCCAGCCCCCAAGGAGGGTTCGGCTACACCTTC. This sequence joins TRBV2 and TRBJ1-2; unclear D gene. The V end was cut by 8 bases, the J end by 8 bases, with 15 bases between. This CDR3 is 12 amino acids long. Germline loops: CDR1 SNHLY, CDR2 FYNNEI.

J is TRBJ1-2 and V is TRBV27; maybe TRBD1 (5 bases). The CDR3 contains 13 residues. V gave up 4 bases and J gave up 7 bases, with 13 bases separating them. Per germline, CDR1 MNHEY and CDR2 SMNVEV (reference sequence). Written as DNA, the CDR3 is TGTGCCAGCAGTTCCTCCAGGGTGGGTGGCTACACCTTC. This sequence encodes CASSSSRVGGYTF.

The chain employs TRBV14 and TRBJ2-1; D may be TRBD1 (5 bases). Between the trimmed V and J ends, which lost 2 bases and 10 bases, there was a span of 12 bases. The germline CDR1 and CDR2 sequences are SGHDN and FVKESK. This CDR3 is 13 amino acids long. CDR3 protein: CASSQLGPREQFF. CDR3 nucleotides: TGTGCCAGCAGCCAATTGGGGCCCCGGGAGCAGTTCTTC.

The chain uses TRBV7-2 and TRBJ2-7; 9 nucleotides align to TRBD2. CDR1 and CDR2 from the germline V gene are SGHTA and FQGNSA. The CDR3 extends over 15 amino acids. After removal of 1 base from V and 4 bases from J, the junction contained 5 bases not matched to a gene. The CDR3 DNA reads TGTGCCAGCAGCTTAGGCGCGGGAGGGGTTTACGAGCAGTACTTC. Translating it yields CASSLGAGGVYEQYF.

The gene calls are TRBV28 and TRBJ2-7, with no clear D. Trimming cost V 1 base and J 3 bases, with 4 bases left between them. Germline CDR1 is MDHEN and CDR2 is SYDVKM. This CDR3 has 12 residues. The CDR3 bases are TGTGCCAGCAGTTTATCCCACTACGAGCAGTACTTC. Its translation: CASSLSHYEQYF.

The chain links TRBV7-8 to TRBJ1-6; D not resolved. CDR1 is SGHVS and CDR2 is FQNEAQ in the germline V gene. The CDR3 has 13 residues. Trimming removed 2 bases from V and 6 bases from J, with 5 bases in between. CDR3 nucleotides: TGTGCCAGCAGCTTATCAGTTAATTCACCCCTCCACTTT. It encodes CASSLSVNSPLHF.

The CDR3 nucleotides are TGTGCCAGCAGCTCGAGTAGACAGGGGGTGTATGATGGCTACACCTTC. Protein product: CASSSSRQGVYDGYTF. The chain recombines TRBV5-6 with TRBJ1-2; the match to TRBD1 covers 9 bases. The CDR3 runs to 16 residues. V trimming: 3 bases; J trimming: 6 bases; junction bases outside the gene matches: 12. Germline CDR1 SGHDT, CDR2 YYEEEE.

The chain carries TRBV10-1 and TRBJ2-2, with D tentatively TRBD2 (6 bases). Looked up from germline, CDR1 is WNHNN and CDR2 is SYGVQD (reference sequence). The CDR3 sequence is 15 residues long. The V gene lost 6 bases and the J gene lost 6 bases, with 17 bases spanning the gap. The CDR3 loop is CASSRDLSSPGELFF. DNA of the CDR3: TGCGCCAGCAGCCGGGACTTATCTTCCCCCGGGGAGCTGTTTTTT.

The chain carries TRBV7-9 and TRBJ2-3; no clear D. The CDR3 has 15 amino acids. Germline V CDR1 and CDR2: SEHNR, FQNEAQ (reference sequence). The V end was cut by 6 bases, the J end by 6 bases, with 19 bases between. This CDR3 reads CASRRGRIGLDTQYF. DNA for the CDR3: TGTGCCAGCAGACGCGGAAGGATCGGTTTGGATACGCAGTATTTT.

This clone was detected once. The V call is TRBV5-1, the J call TRBJ1-1; D uncertain. With 1 base removed from V and 1 base from J, the gap between germline ends came to 14 bases. Looked up from germline, CDR1 is SGHRS and CDR2 is YFSETQ. This CDR3 contains 16 residues. For the CDR3, the DNA is TGCGCCAGCAGCTTGAATGCGCGCTCCGGGAACACTGAAGCTTTCTTT. As protein: CASSLNARSGNTEAFF.

A single count supports this clone. The chain recombines TRBV6-1 with TRBJ2-6, with D possibly TRBD1 on 5 matching bases. The CDR3 covers 15 residues. Trimming stripped 4 bases from V and 2 bases from J, with 9 bases between. Per the germline V gene, CDR1 is MNHNS and CDR2 is SASEGT. The CDR3 region has the DNA TGTGCCAGCAGTGTTGACAGAGCTGGGGCCAACGTCCTGACTTTC. Amino acid sequence: CASSVDRAGANVLTF.

The sample holds one count of this clone. The chain is built from TRBV28 and TRBJ2-5, with 7 bases that match TRBD1. The J call may be mistaken, given a closer DNA end match to TRBJ2-7. CDR1 and CDR2 (germline): MDHEN, SYDVKM. The CDR3 is 13 residues long. The CDR3: CASKDRNAYEQYF. CDR3 in DNA: TGTGCCAGTAAGGACAGGAACGCCTACGAGCAGTACTTC.

V and J are TRBV6-5 and TRBJ2-5; 12 positions agree with TRBD2. The closer fit of TRBJ2-7 to the DNA end suggests the J call may be wrong. CDR1 and CDR2 from the germline V gene are MNHEY and SVGAGI. The CDR3 runs to 16 residues. The CDR3 DNA reads TGTGCCAGCAGTTACGGGAGACTAGCGGGGGTCTACGAGCAGTACTTC. It translates to CASSYGRLAGVYEQYF.

J is TRBJ2-2 and V is TRBV27, with 14 bases aligning to TRBD2. The J segment lost 5 bases and the V segment lost 5 bases, leaving 13 bases of the junction unmatched. The CDR3 is 19 residues long. The V gene's germline CDR1 is MNHEY and CDR2 SMNVEV (reference sequence). The CDR3 spells CASSLQRQGLAGVTGELFF. The DNA of the CDR3 is TGTGCCAGCAGTCTCCAGCGTCAGGGACTAGCGGGAGTTACCGGGGAGCTGTTTTTT.

The rearrangement joins TRBV7-9 to TRBJ1-2; D is possibly TRBD1 (5 bases). Deletions cut 10 bases from V and 6 bases from J, with 12 bases between. The CDR3 contains 11 residues. CDR1 SEHNR and CDR2 FQNEAQ come from the germline V gene (reference sequence). In nucleotides, the CDR3 is TGTGCCACCTCGGCGGGGGATGGCTACACCTTC. Protein: CATSAGDGYTF.

The gene calls are TRBV5-4 and TRBJ1-1, with D maybe TRBD1 (6 bases). The CDR3 has 15 residues. From germline, CDR1 is SGHNT and CDR2 YYREEE (reference sequence). The ends were cut back, 4 bases at V and 3 bases at J, with 16 bases in the middle. Here the CDR3 reads CASSPPGGLDTEAFF. The CDR3, as DNA: TGTGCCAGCAGCCCACCGGGGGGGCTGGACACTGAAGCTTTCTTT.

The table lists this clone with a count of one. The chain recombines TRBV6-1 with TRBJ1-2; D gene uncertain. The germline V and J ends were trimmed by 5 bases and 0 bases, with 10 bases remaining between them. The CDR3 has 14 amino acids. Germline loops: CDR1 MNHNS, CDR2 SASEGT. Written as DNA, the CDR3 is TGTGCCAGCAGTCCCAGTCAGACTAACTATGGCTACACCTTC. The encoded protein is CASSPSQTNYGYTF.

CDR3 residues: CASSGGQGAGEKLFF. In DNA, the CDR3 is TGTGCCAGCAGCGGGGGACAGGGGGCCGGTGAAAAACTGTTTTTT. This chain connects TRBV9 to TRBJ1-4, with TRBD1 identical over 12 bases. This CDR3 has 15 amino acids. Germline CDR1 reads SGDLS; CDR2 reads YYNGEE. V shed 3 bases and J 7 bases; nucleotides not matched to a gene: 4.

The chain has TRBV29-1 and TRBJ2-7; the match to TRBD1 covers 9 bases. Germline V gene lookup returns CDR1 SQVTM and CDR2 ANQGSEA. This CDR3 has 15 residues. V lost 5 bases, J lost 3 bases, and 11 bases stayed unmatched. CDR3 nucleotides: TGCAGCGTTCCAAACACGGGACAGGGAAACTACGAGCAGTACTTC. This sequence encodes CSVPNTGQGNYEQYF.

The chain is built from TRBV5-1 and TRBJ2-1; 10 nucleotides line up with TRBD1. CDR3 length: 14 amino acids. Germline lookup yields CDR1 SGHRS and CDR2 YFSETQ. V shed 3 bases, J shed 6 bases, and the junction held 3 bases outside the gene matches. CDR3 sequence: CASSWGQGPNEQFF. The DNA of the CDR3 is TGCGCCAGCAGCTGGGGACAGGGGCCCAATGAGCAGTTCTTC.

V usage is TRBV2 and J usage is TRBJ1-2; no firm D call. The CDR3 length is 15 residues. Deletions cut 6 bases from V and 4 bases from J, with 18 bases between. CDR1 and CDR2 from the germline V gene are SNHLY and FYNNEI. CDR3 nucleotides: TGTGCCAGCAGCGTCTCGGGTGGATTCGGCTATGGCTACACCTTC. Protein sequence: CASSVSGGFGYGYTF.

The rearrangement links TRBV18 to TRBJ2-5, with TRBD1 matching 7 bases. Germline CDR1 reads KGHSH; CDR2 reads LQKENI. With 5 bases clipped from V and 2 bases from J, the junction kept 5 bases outside the gene matches. The CDR3 is 14 amino acids. CDR3 bases: TGTGCCAGCTCAACCGGGACAGTACAAGAGACCCAGTACTTC. This encodes CASSTGTVQETQYF.

The rearrangement links TRBV6-6 to TRBJ2-1; no reliable D call. V lost 2 bases and J lost 5, with 7 bases in between. There are 13 residues in the CDR3. Per the germline V gene, CDR1 is MNHNY and CDR2 is SVGAGI (reference sequence). The CDR3: CASSYPGHNEQFF. The CDR3 DNA is TGTGCCAGCAGTTACCCCGGTCACAATGAGCAGTTCTTC.